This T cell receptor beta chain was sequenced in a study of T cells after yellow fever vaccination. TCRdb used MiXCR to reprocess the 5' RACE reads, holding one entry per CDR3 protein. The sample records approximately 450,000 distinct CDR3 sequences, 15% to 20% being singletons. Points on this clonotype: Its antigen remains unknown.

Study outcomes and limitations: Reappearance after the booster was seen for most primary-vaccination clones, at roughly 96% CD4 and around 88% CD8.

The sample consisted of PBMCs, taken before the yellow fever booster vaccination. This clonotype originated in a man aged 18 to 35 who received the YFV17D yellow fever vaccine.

As DNA, the CDR3 is TGTGCCAGCAGCTTGGGCGGGCGTCGGTCCCAGTACTTC. It translates to CASSLGGRRSQYF. The chain recombines TRBV5-5 with TRBJ2-5; maybe TRBD2 (5 bases). The V end was cut by 0 bases, the J end by 9 bases, with 12 bases between. The CDR3 totals 13 residues. Germline V gene lookup returns CDR1 SGHKS and CDR2 YYEKEE (reference sequence).